The 25 T cell receptor beta chains below all came from one sample that was sequenced in a study of T cell responses to AZD1222 COVID-19 vaccine. Data came from immunoSEQ multiplex PCR; TCRdb stores just in-frame clones and leaves some out. This sample carries fewer than 110,000 clones, more than 70% of them seen once, and the ten largest clones take 1.4%. The sample in question was peripheral blood, obtained on day 0 of AZD1222 vaccination. All receptors come from an adult in good health.

The chain carries TRBV4-1 and TRBJ2-7; D is unclear. The CDR3 extends over 15 amino acids. Germline V gives CDR1 MGHRA, CDR2 YSYEKL. V lost 0 bases and J lost 3, with 12 bases in between. CDR3 DNA: TGCGCCAGCAGCCAAGAGGGTCTCTCCGACTACGAGCAGTACTTC. The encoded protein is CASSQEGLSDYEQYF.

In this sample, this clone is medium-sized. V gene TRBV4-2 combines with J gene TRBJ1-4; D might be TRBD1 (5 bases). The length of the CDR3 is 16 residues. V lost 0 bases and J 5 bases, leaving 13 bases between the germline ends. The germline CDR1 and CDR2 sequences are LGHNA and YNFKEQ. For the CDR3, the DNA is TGTGCCAGCAGCCAAGAACAGGCCGCCCGGAATGAAAAACTGTTTTTT. It translates to CASSQEQAARNEKLFF.

The V gene is TRBV28, the J gene TRBJ2-7; 9 nucleotides align to TRBD1. CDR1 is MDHEN, CDR2 SYDVKM, per germline. V trimming: 8 bases; J trimming: 4 bases; junction bases outside the gene matches: 12. This CDR3 region has 15 residues. The CDR3 sequence: CASYRPGQGLYEQYF. In nucleotides, the CDR3 is TGTGCCAGCTACCGACCGGGACAGGGCCTTTACGAGCAGTACTTC.

The chain employs TRBV5-1 and TRBJ2-5; possible D gene TRBD2, 6 bases. CDR3 length: 15 amino acids. Germline V CDR1 and CDR2: SGHRS, YFSETQ. V gave up 4 bases and J gave up 7 bases, with 20 bases separating them. CDR3 residues: CASSPLRLVGGTQYF. The CDR3 DNA sequence: TGCGCCAGCAGCCCTCTCCGACTAGTGGGGGGGACCCAGTACTTC.

V gene TRBV7-6 combines with J gene TRBJ2-7; tentative D call: TRBD1 (6 bases). V lost 5 bases and J 1 base, leaving 12 bases between the germline ends. The CDR3 sequence is 14 residues long. Germline V gives CDR1 SGHVS, CDR2 FNYEAQ. The CDR3 DNA follows: TGTGCCAGCAGCAAGGACAGTGGGTCCTACGAGCAGTACTTC. Its protein product is CASSKDSGSYEQYF.

The chain has TRBV5-4 and TRBJ2-3, with D tentatively TRBD1 (5 bases). V gave up 1 base and J gave up 2 bases, with 8 bases separating them. The CDR3 has 14 residues. CDR1 SGHNT and CDR2 YYREEE come from the germline V gene (reference sequence). CDR3 nucleotides: TGTGCCAGCAGCTTGACAGGACCCACAGATACGCAGTATTTT. Its translation: CASSLTGPTDTQYF. Full variable domain (rest looked up from reference TRBV5-4 and TRBJ2-3): ETGVTQSPTHLIKTRGQQVTLRCSSQSGHNTVSWYQQALGQGPQFIFQYYREEENGRGNFPPRFSGLQFPNYSSELNVNALELDDSALYLCASSLTGPTDTQYFGPGTRLTVL.

The chain uses TRBV7-9 and TRBJ2-2; D remains unclear. Trimming took 2 bases from V and 1 from J, leaving 5 bases between them. The CDR3 contains 14 residues. From germline, CDR1 is SEHNR and CDR2 FQNEAQ (reference sequence). Here the CDR3 reads CASSLLGNTGELFF. DNA of the CDR3: TGTGCCAGCAGCTTACTCGGGAACACCGGGGAGCTGTTTTTT.

The genes are TRBV18 and TRBJ2-7; D unclear. Germline V CDR1 and CDR2: KGHSH, LQKENI. Trimming shortened V by 6 bases and J by 3 bases, and 9 bases separated the two germline ends. This CDR3 has 12 residues. The CDR3 sequence: CASSLLNYEQYF. The CDR3 DNA reads as TGTGCCAGCTCGCTCTTGAACTACGAGCAGTACTTC.

This chain links TRBV7-2 with TRBJ2-3, with TRBD2 matching 11 bases. Trimming removed 1 base from V and 0 bases from J; junction bases left unmatched: 9. CDR1 is SGHTA and CDR2 is FQGNSA in the germline V gene. This CDR3 is 19 amino acids long. CDR3 nucleotides: TGTGCCAGCAGCTTAGAGGGTGGGACTAGCGGATTGAGCACAGATACGCAGTATTTT. Amino acid sequence: CASSLEGGTSGLSTDTQYF.

The chain combines TRBV29-1 with TRBJ2-5; possible D gene TRBD2, 5 bases. The CDR3 spans 13 residues. Germline CDR1 and CDR2: SQVTM and ANQGSEA. The germline V and J ends were trimmed by 6 bases and 5 bases, with 16 bases remaining between them. The CDR3 nucleotides read TGCAGCGTGGACCCCCGAGGGTTGGAGACCCAGTACTTC. Translation: CSVDPRGLETQYF.

The rearrangement uses TRBV6-6 and TRBJ2-7; maybe TRBD2 (5 bases). Germline-derived CDR1 and CDR2 are MNHNY and SVGAGI (reference sequence). Trimming took off 6 bases at V and 3 bases at J, with 15 bases between the two ends. The CDR3 runs to 14 residues. In DNA, the CDR3 is TGTGCCAGCAGGCCCGATCTAGCTTTCTACGAGCAGTACTTC. This translates into CASRPDLAFYEQYF.

This clone was counted between two and nine times. The chain links TRBV9 to TRBJ1-2; no clear D. The V gene lost 4 bases and the J gene lost 2 bases, with 15 bases spanning the gap. This CDR3 has 15 amino acids. Germline CDR1 reads SGDLS; CDR2 reads YYNGEE. The CDR3 coding sequence is TGTGCCAGCAGCCAGAGTCCTGGACTGAACTATGGCTACACCTTC. The encoded protein is CASSQSPGLNYGYTF.

This chain links TRBV10-3 with TRBJ1-1; D may be TRBD1 (6 bases). V was clipped by 6 bases and J by 2 bases, with 13 bases between them. CDR3 length equals 14 residues. The germline V gene encodes CDR1 ENHRY and CDR2 SYGVKD. The CDR3 region is CAIRLQGDNTEAFF. CDR3 nucleotides: TGTGCCATCAGGCTACAGGGTGATAACACTGAAGCTTTCTTT.

The V call is TRBV2, the J call TRBJ2-2; 11 bases line up with TRBD2. Unmatched junction bases numbered 2, after V lost 5 bases and J lost 0 bases. Per the germline V gene, CDR1 is SNHLY and CDR2 is FYNNEI. The CDR3 extends over 16 amino acids. CDR3 coding DNA: TGTGCCAGCAGTCGACTAGCGGGGTCGAACACCGGGGAGCTGTTTTTT. As protein: CASSRLAGSNTGELFF.

This clone was detected once. This chain joins TRBV30 and TRBJ1-6; possible D gene TRBD1, 5 bases. From germline, CDR1 is GTSNPN and CDR2 SVGIG (reference sequence). V lost 0 bases, J lost 7 bases, and 13 bases lay in between. The CDR3 is made up of 15 amino acids. CDR3 amino acids: CAWSVTGTGNSPLHF. The CDR3 region has the DNA TGTGCCTGGAGTGTAACCGGGACTGGGAATTCACCCCTCCACTTT.

The chain is built from TRBV7-6 and TRBJ2-7; D unclear. The CDR3 has 14 residues. In germline, CDR1 is SGHVS, CDR2 FNYEAQ. V gave up 1 base and J gave up 5 bases, with 12 bases separating them. The CDR3 sequence is CASSLGEDFHEQYF. CDR3 bases: TGTGCCAGCAGCTTAGGAGAAGACTTCCACGAGCAGTACTTC.

This rearrangement joins TRBV5-6 to TRBJ2-3, with 7 positions matching TRBD1. The CDR3 length is 16 residues. The J segment lost 6 bases and the V segment lost 5 bases, leaving 15 bases of the junction unmatched. Germline lookup yields CDR1 SGHDT and CDR2 YYEEEE. The CDR3 region is CASRSDRARLRDTQYF. The CDR3 DNA reads as TGTGCCAGCAGGTCAGACAGGGCCCGGCTGAGGGATACGCAGTATTTT.

This clone was counted only a few times. The chain combines TRBV30 with TRBJ1-2; D is unclear. Germline V lookup: CDR1 GTSNPN, CDR2 SVGIG (reference sequence). The CDR3 contains 13 residues. V shed 0 bases and J shed 1 base, with 6 bases lying between them. CDR3 sequence (DNA): TGTGCCTGGAGTGTACTGAATAACTATGGCTACACCTTC. Its protein is CAWSVLNNYGYTF. Full variable domain (rest looked up from reference TRBV30 and TRBJ1-2): SQTIHQWPATLVQPVGSPLSLECTVEGTSNPNLYWYRQAAGRGLQLLFYSVGIGQISSEVPQNLSASRPQDRQFILSSKKLLLSDSGFYLCAWSVLNNYGYTFGSGTRLTVV.

The chain uses TRBV21-1 and TRBJ2-2; the table's D call, TRBD2, has no DNA check behind it. TRBV21-1 is listed as a pseudogene. CDR3 size: 17 residues. The CDR3, as DNA: TGTGCCAGCAGCAAGGAAAGACGGGAGGGTGACACCGGGGAGCTGTTTTTT. Amino acids: CASSKERREGDTGELFF.

This chain uses TRBV6-5 with TRBJ2-7; 8 bases are a match to TRBD1. The CDR3 sequence is 15 residues long. CDR1 is MNHEY and CDR2 is SVGAGI in the germline V gene. The V segment lost 0 bases and the J segment 2 bases; nucleotides outside the gene matches: 3. CDR3 in DNA: TGTGCCAGCAGTTACTCCAGGGGGCCAACCTACGAGCAGTACTTC. Translating it yields CASSYSRGPTYEQYF.

This rearrangement joins TRBV6-1 to TRBJ2-1, with TRBD2 identical over 9 bases. The trim removed 2 bases at V and 1 base at J, leaving 0 bases unmatched. CDR3 length: 15 residues. From germline, CDR1 is MNHNS and CDR2 SASEGT. The CDR3 spells CASSELAGSYNEQFF. The CDR3 DNA sequence: TGTGCCAGCAGTGAACTAGCGGGGTCCTACAATGAGCAGTTCTTC.

This sequence joins TRBV7-3 and TRBJ1-5, with no clear D. Germline lookup yields CDR1 SGHTA and CDR2 FQGTGA. V lost 1 base, J lost 0 bases, and 4 bases lay in between. CDR3 size: 14 residues. CDR3 region: CASSLKYSNQPQHF. The CDR3, as DNA: TGTGCCAGCAGCTTAAAATATAGCAATCAGCCCCAGCATTTT.

The V call is TRBV19, the J call TRBJ1-2, with D perhaps matching TRBD1 (6 bases). V was pared by 8 bases and J by 0 bases, with 16 bases between. The CDR3 length is 15 residues. CDR1 is LNHDA and CDR2 is SQIVND in the germline V gene (reference sequence). The CDR3 DNA reads TGTGCCAGTCGACCCAGGGGCAGTTCTAACTATGGCTACACCTTC. It is translated as CASRPRGSSNYGYTF.

The chain combines TRBV6-2 or TRBV6-3 with TRBJ2-2; D is perhaps TRBD1 (6 bases). Germline V gene lookup returns CDR1 MNHEY and CDR2 SVGEGT. V lost 4 bases and J lost 1, with 13 bases in between. This CDR3 contains 16 residues. The CDR3 sequence is CASSSRQAENTGELFF. The CDR3, as DNA: TGTGCCAGCAGTTCGAGACAGGCCGAGAACACCGGGGAGCTGTTTTTT.

The chain joins TRBV6-1 to TRBJ2-7; tentatively, D is TRBD1 (5 bases). This CDR3 spans 13 amino acids. V lost 3 bases, J lost 2 bases, and 8 bases lay in between. Germline values: CDR1 MNHNS, CDR2 SASEGT. CDR3 in DNA: TGTGCCAGCAGTGACAGGACAACCTACGAGCAGTACTTC. This translates into CASSDRTTYEQYF.